Below are 9 T cell receptor beta chains sequenced from a single sample in a study of cytomegalovirus exposure and HLA in healthy donors. The PCR was carried out with 60 Vbeta primers and 13 Jbeta primers. The method was immunoSEQ multiplex PCR; TCRdb's version includes in-frame clones alone and lacks a portion of them. This table has 100,000 to 150,000 clones, about three quarters appearing once. Sequenced material: PBMCs. These receptors came from a woman between 40 and 50 years old in good health and CMV-seronegative.

This clone has just a few counts. V usage is TRBV6-6 and J usage is TRBJ2-3; unclear D gene. The CDR3 is 13 amino acids. Germline CDR1 reads MNHNY; CDR2 reads SVGAGI (reference sequence). V lost 4 bases and J 7 bases, leaving 12 bases between the germline ends. The CDR3 sequence: CASSSLTDYTQYF. CDR3 nucleotide sequence: TGTGCCAGCAGTTCTTTGACTGATTATACGCAGTATTTT.

This chain connects TRBV5-1 to TRBJ2-5, with 7 bases that match TRBD2. Trimming removed 0 bases from V and 7 bases from J; junction bases left unmatched: 3. The CDR3 sequence is 13 residues long. Germline lookup yields CDR1 SGHRS and CDR2 YFSETQ. In nucleotides, the CDR3 is TGCGCCAGCAGCTTGGGAGGGGAGGGGACCCAGTACTTC. It yields the protein CASSLGGEGTQYF.

The J gene is TRBJ2-1, the V gene TRBV4-2; D remains unclear. Trimming left V 4 bases short and J 8 bases short, with 9 bases between. Germline lookup yields CDR1 LGHNA and CDR2 YNFKEQ. The CDR3 has 12 residues. DNA for the CDR3: TGTGCCAGCAGCCCTGGGCCCGATGAGCAGTTCTTC. This translates into CASSPGPDEQFF.

The chain is built from TRBV5-1 and TRBJ2-5; 9 nucleotides align to TRBD1. Trimming took 5 bases from V and 5 from J; bases not matched to a gene: 4. Germline V gene lookup returns CDR1 SGHRS and CDR2 YFSETQ. The CDR3 has 13 amino acids. The CDR3 loop is CASSRGQGETQYF. CDR3 DNA sequence: TGCGCCAGCAGTCGAGGACAGGGGGAGACCCAGTACTTC. Full variable domain (outside the CDR3, taken from reference TRBV5-1 and TRBJ2-5): KAGVTQTPRYLIKTRGQQVTLSCSPISGHRSVSWYQQTPGQGLQFLFEYFSETQRNKGNFPGRFSGRQFSNSRSEMNVSTLELGDSALYLCASSRGQGETQYFGPGTRLLVL.

The rearrangement joins TRBV28 to TRBJ2-3; D ambiguous. The germline V gene has CDR1 MDHEN and CDR2 SYDVKM. V was pared by 1 base and J by 4 bases, with 9 bases between. The CDR3 consists of 14 residues. The CDR3 is CASSLYIQPDTQYF. The CDR3 nucleotides read TGTGCCAGCAGTTTATATATACAGCCAGATACGCAGTATTTT.

V and J are TRBV2 and TRBJ2-2; 7 bases agree with TRBD1. The germline V gene has CDR1 SNHLY and CDR2 FYNNEI. With V trimmed by 4 bases and J by 0 bases, 2 bases remained unmatched. CDR3 length equals 15 residues. The CDR3 nucleotides are TGTGCCAGCAGTGGGACAGGACCGAACACCGGGGAGCTGTTTTTT. It translates to CASSGTGPNTGELFF.

This clone was seen once. This rearrangement joins TRBV5-6 to TRBJ1-1, with TRBD1 matching 8 bases. This CDR3 comprises 16 residues. The V and J ends lost 5 bases and 1 base, in that order; junction bases with no gene match: 10. CDR1 and CDR2 from the germline V gene are SGHDT and YYEEEE. The DNA for the CDR3 is TGTGCCAGCAGTCTTGGACAGGGAGGCTCGAACACTGAAGCTTTCTTT. Translation gives CASSLGQGGSNTEAFF. Drawing the rest from reference TRBV5-6 and TRBJ1-1, the complete variable domain is DAGVTQSPTHLIKTRGQQVTLRCSPKSGHDTVSWYQQALGQGPQFIFQYYEEEERQRGNFPDRFSGHQFPNYSSELNVNALLLGDSALYLCASSLGQGGSNTEAFFGQGTRLTVV.

J is TRBJ1-5 and V is TRBV7-2; D remains unclear. CDR1 is SGHTA and CDR2 is FQGNSA in the germline V gene. Between the trimmed V and J ends, which lost 2 bases and 9 bases, there was a span of 14 bases. The CDR3 contains 14 residues. The CDR3 protein is CASSLTVGEGPQHF. CDR3 DNA sequence: TGTGCCAGCAGCTTAACAGTGGGTGAGGGGCCCCAGCATTTT.

A remark on this clone: This sample also contains other DNA sequences that code for the same CDR3. The chain joins TRBV10-3 to TRBJ2-7; perhaps TRBD1 as D (6 bases). V was shortened by 0 bases and J by 2 bases, with 11 bases between the two germline ends. Germline V CDR1 and CDR2: ENHRY, SYGVKD. The CDR3 extends over 15 amino acids. The CDR3 reads CAISESSRGPYEQYF. Written as DNA, the CDR3 is TGTGCCATCAGTGAGTCTTCCAGGGGCCCCTACGAGCAGTACTTC.